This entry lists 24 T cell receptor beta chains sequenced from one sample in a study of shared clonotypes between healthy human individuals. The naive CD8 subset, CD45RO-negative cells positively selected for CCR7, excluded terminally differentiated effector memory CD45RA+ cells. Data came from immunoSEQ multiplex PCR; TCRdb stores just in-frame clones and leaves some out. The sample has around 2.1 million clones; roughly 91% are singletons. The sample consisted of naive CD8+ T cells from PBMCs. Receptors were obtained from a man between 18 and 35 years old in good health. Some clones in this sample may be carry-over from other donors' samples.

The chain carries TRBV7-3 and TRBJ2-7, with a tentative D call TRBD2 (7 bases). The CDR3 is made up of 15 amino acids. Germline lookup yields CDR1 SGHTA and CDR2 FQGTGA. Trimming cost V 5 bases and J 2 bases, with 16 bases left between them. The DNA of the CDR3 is TGTGCCAGCAGCCTGTATGGGGGGGCCCCCTACGAGCAGTACTTC. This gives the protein CASSLYGGAPYEQYF.

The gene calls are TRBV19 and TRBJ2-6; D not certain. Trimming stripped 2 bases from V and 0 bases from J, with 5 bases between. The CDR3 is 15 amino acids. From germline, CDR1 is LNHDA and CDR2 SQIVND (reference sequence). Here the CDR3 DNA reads TGTGCCAGTAGTATAATGGCCTCTGGGGCCAACGTCCTGACTTTC. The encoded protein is CASSIMASGANVLTF.

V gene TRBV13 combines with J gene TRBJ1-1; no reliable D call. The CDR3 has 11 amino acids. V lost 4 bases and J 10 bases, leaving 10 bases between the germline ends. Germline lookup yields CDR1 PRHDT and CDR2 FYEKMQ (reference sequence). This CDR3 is CASSSQLGAFF. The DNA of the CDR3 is TGTGCCAGCAGCTCACAACTAGGAGCTTTCTTT.

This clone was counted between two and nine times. Here the CDR3 reads CASMNRLNTEAFF. The DNA for the CDR3 is TGTGCCAGCATGAACAGGCTGAACACTGAAGCTTTCTTT. The chain employs TRBV6-1 and TRBJ1-1, with D possibly matching TRBD1 (5 bases). Germline V gene sequence: CDR1 MNHNS, CDR2 SASEGT. CDR3 length equals 13 residues. V was clipped by 7 bases and J by 0 bases, with 9 bases between them.

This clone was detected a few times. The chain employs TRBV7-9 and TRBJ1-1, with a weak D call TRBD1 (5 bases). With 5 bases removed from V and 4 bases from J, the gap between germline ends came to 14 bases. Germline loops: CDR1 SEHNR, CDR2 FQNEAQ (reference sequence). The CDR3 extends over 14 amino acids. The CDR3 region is CASSQGGEGTEAFF. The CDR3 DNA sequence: TGTGCCAGCAGCCAAGGAGGGGAGGGCACTGAAGCTTTCTTT. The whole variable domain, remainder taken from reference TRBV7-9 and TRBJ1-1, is DTGVSQNPRHKITKRGQNVTFRCDPISEHNRLYWYRQTLGQGPEFLTYFQNEAQLEKSRLLSDRFSAERPKGSFSTLEIQRTEQGDSAMYLCASSQGGEGTEAFFGQGTRLTVV.

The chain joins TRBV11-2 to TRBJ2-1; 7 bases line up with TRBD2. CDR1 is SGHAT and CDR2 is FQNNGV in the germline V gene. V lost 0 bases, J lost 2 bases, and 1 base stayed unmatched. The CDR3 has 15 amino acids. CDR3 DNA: TGTGCCAGCAGCTTAGACGGGACTACCTACAATGAGCAGTTCTTC. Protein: CASSLDGTTYNEQFF.

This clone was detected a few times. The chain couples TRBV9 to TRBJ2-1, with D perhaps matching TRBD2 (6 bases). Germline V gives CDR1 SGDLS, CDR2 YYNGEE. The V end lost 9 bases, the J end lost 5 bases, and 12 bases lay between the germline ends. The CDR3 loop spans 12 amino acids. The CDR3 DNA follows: TGTGCCACCGGGCGGGAAGACAATGAGCAGTTCTTC. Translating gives CATGREDNEQFF.

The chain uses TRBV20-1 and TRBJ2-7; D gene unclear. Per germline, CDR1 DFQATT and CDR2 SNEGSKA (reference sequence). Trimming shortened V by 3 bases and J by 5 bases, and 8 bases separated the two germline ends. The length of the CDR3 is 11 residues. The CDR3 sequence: CSASQVDEQYF. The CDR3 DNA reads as TGCAGTGCTAGCCAGGTGGACGAGCAGTACTTC.

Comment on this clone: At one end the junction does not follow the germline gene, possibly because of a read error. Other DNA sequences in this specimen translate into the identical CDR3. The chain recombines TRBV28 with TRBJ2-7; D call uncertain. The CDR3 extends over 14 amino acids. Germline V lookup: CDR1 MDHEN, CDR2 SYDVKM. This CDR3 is CASRIEFSSYEQYF. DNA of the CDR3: TGTGCCAGCAGGATCGAATTTAGCTCCTACGAGCAGTACTTT.

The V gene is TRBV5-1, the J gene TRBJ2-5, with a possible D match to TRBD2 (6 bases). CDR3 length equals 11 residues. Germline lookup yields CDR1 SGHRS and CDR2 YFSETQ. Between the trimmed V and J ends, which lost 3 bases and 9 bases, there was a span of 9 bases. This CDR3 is CASSYSGAQYF. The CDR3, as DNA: TGCGCCAGCAGCTACTCGGGGGCCCAGTACTTC.

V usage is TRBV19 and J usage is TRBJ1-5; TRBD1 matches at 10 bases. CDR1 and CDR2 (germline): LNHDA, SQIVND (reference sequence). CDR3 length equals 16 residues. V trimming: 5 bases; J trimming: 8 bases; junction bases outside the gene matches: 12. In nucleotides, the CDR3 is TGTGCCAGTAGTCTTCCGGGACAGGGGAGGAAAAAGCCCCAGCATTTT. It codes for CASSLPGQGRKKPQHF.

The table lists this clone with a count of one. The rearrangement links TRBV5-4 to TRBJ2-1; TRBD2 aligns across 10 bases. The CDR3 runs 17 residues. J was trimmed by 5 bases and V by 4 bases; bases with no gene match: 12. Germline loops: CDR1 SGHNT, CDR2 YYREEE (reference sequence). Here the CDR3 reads CASSIRPGLASNNEQFF. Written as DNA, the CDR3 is TGTGCCAGCAGCATCCGCCCGGGACTAGCGAGCAACAATGAGCAGTTCTTC.

The CDR3 loop is CASTLGIRRLTDLYGYTF. The CDR3 region has the DNA TGTGCCAGCACCCTCGGGATCAGGCGCCTCACAGACCTTTATGGCTACACCTTC. The chain combines TRBV28 with TRBJ1-2, with no clear D. The germline V and J ends were trimmed by 7 bases and 5 bases, with 29 bases remaining between them. Germline V lookup: CDR1 MDHEN, CDR2 SYDVKM. The CDR3 sequence is 18 residues long.

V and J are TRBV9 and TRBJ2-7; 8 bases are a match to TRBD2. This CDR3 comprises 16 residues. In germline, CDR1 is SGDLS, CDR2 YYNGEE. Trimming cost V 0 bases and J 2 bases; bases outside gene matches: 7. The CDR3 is CASSVGPSGRPYEQYF. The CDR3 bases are TGTGCCAGCAGCGTAGGGCCTAGCGGGCGGCCCTACGAGCAGTACTTC. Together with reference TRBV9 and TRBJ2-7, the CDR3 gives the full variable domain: DSGVTQTPKHLITATGQRVTLRCSPRSGDLSVYWYQQSLDQGLQFLIQYYNGEERAKGNILERFSAQQFPDLHSELNLSSLELGDSALYFCASSVGPSGRPYEQYFGPGTRLTVT.

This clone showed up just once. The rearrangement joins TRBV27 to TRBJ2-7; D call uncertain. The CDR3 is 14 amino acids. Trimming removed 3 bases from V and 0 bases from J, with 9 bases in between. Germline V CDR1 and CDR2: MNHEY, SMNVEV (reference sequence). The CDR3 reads CASSLPLSSYEQYF. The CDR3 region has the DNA TGTGCCAGCAGTTTGCCCTTAAGCTCCTACGAGCAGTACTTC.

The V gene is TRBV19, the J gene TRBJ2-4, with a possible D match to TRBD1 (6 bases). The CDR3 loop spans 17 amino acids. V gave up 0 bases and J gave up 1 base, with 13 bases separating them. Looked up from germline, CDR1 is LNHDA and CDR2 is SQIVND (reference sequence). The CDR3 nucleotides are TGTGCCAGTAGTATAGATCTATGGGGGCGGGCCAAAAACATTCAGTACTTC. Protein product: CASSIDLWGRAKNIQYF.

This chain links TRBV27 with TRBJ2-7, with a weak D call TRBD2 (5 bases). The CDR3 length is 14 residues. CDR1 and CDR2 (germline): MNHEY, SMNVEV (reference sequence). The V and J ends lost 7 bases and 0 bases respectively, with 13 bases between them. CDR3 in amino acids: CASMRAGTSYEQYF. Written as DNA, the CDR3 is TGTGCCAGCATGCGGGCAGGCACCTCCTACGAGCAGTACTTC.

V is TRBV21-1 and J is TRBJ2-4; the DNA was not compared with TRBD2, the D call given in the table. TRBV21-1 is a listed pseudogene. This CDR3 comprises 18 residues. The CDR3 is CASSKIWGGVLAKNIQYF. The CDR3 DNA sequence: TGTGCCAGCAGCAAAATTTGGGGAGGGGTCCTAGCCAAAAACATTCAGTACTTC.

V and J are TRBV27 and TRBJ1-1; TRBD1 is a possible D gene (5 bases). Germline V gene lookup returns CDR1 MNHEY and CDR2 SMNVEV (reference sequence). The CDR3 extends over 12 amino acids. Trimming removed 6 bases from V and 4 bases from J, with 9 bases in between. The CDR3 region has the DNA TGTGCCAGCAGACCCAGGGTCACTGAAGCTTTCTTT. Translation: CASRPRVTEAFF.

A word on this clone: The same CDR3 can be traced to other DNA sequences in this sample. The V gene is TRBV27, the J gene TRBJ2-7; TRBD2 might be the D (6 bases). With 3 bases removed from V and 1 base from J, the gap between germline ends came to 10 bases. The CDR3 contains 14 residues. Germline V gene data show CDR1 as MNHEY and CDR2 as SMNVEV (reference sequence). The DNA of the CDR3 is TGTGCCAGCAGTTTGGGGGGTTCTTCCTACGAGCAGTACTTC. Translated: CASSLGGSSYEQYF.

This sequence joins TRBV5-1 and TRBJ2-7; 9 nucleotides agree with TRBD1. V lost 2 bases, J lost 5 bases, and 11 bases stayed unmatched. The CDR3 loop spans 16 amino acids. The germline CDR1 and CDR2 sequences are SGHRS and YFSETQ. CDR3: CASSLKAGTGFNEQYF. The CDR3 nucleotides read TGCGCCAGCAGCTTAAAGGCCGGGACAGGGTTCAACGAGCAGTACTTC.

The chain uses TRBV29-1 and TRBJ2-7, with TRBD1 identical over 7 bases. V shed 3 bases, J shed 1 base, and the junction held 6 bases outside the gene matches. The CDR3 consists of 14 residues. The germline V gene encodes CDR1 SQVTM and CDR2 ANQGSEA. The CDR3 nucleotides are TGCAGCGTTGACAAGGACAGGCAATCCTACGAGCAGTACTTC. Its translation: CSVDKDRQSYEQYF.

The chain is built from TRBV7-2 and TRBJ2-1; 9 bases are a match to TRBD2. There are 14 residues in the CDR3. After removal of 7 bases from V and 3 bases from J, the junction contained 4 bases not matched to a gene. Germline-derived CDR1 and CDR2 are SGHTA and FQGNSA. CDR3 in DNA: TGTGCCAGCAATAGCGGGAGTGACTACAATGAGCAGTTCTTC. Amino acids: CASNSGSDYNEQFF.

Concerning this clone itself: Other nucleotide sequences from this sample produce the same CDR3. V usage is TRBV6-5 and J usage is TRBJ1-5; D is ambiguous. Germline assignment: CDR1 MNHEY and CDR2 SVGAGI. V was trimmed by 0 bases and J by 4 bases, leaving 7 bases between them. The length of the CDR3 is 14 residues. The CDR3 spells CASSYSSGNQPQHF. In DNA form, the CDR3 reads TGTGCCAGCAGTTACTCGTCCGGAAATCAGCCCCAGCATTTT.